The TCR beta chain described here comes from a study of vaccination effects on CD4 cells after COVID-19. Antigen-specific CD4+ T cells were expanded (with viral peptide pools) by the ViraFEST assay ahead of sequencing. Culture proceeded for more than 8 days, and CD4+ T cells were then isolated. General study findings and limits: Long after vaccination, the clones induced by infection and by vaccine shrank markedly in size. Limitations: small convalescent group and missing early post-infection timepoints.

Remarks on this clone: Its antigen is not identified.

Trimming removed 0 bases from V and 0 bases from J, with 9 bases in between. The CDR3 extends over 15 amino acids. The germline gives CDR1 SGHRS, CDR2 YFSETQ. Only in-frame clones appear in the TCRdb table, and some are missing; sequencing was by immunoSEQ multiplex PCR. The sample contains about 7,400 clones, about 70% of which appear only once. The chain carries TRBV5-1 and TRBJ1-2; the D is unclear. The TCR originated in a human donor who received a COVID-19 vaccine. Sample: CD4+ T cells from PBMCs cultured with HCoV-229E spike peptides, taken before COVID-19 vaccination. Written as DNA, the CDR3 is TGCGCCAGCAGCTTGGTACCGGGGACTAACTATGGCTACACCTTC. Protein sequence: CASSLVPGTNYGYTF.